The clone carrying this TCR beta chain was picked up a small number of times. Trimming removed 4 bases at V and 3 bases at J, with 20 bases between. There are 16 residues in the CDR3. CDR1 DFQATT and CDR2 SNEGSKA come from the germline V gene (reference sequence). TCRdb re-analysed the 5' RACE reads in MiXCR, keeping a single row per CDR3 protein. This table holds more than 250,000 distinct CDR3 sequences, roughly 11% found once. These data originate in a study of CD8 T cells in ankylosing spondylitis. Sequenced input: blood, either unsorted or a sorted T cell fraction (not recorded which). The rearrangement uses TRBV20-1 and TRBJ2-3; D is undetermined. The receptor was derived from a female donor with ankylosing spondylitis or in good health (not recorded which). The CDR3 DNA reads as TGCAGTGCTATAACCGGCGGACGCCTTGGGACAGATACGCAGTATTTT. Protein sequence: CSAITGGRLGTDTQYF.